The clone carrying this TCR beta chain appeared a few times. Its specificity is not known. It was through 5'RACE template switching that TCR cDNA was made, with a universal primer site and UMIs added. TCRdb redid the calling of the 5' RACE reads with MiXCR, one entry per CDR3 protein. The sample holds a few hundred thousand distinct CDR3 sequences, more than 9% seen once. Per germline, CDR1 SGDLS and CDR2 YYNGEE. V trimming: 1 base; J trimming: 9 bases; junction bases outside the gene matches: 5. This CDR3 has 15 amino acids. This specimen belongs to a study of T cells after yellow fever vaccination. As for the study in general: SMART-Seq v4 Ultra Low Input served to prepare low-cell-number fractions. Study-wide points: Though it reached lower strength, the secondary response hit its peak faster, day 5 versus 15. High-abundance clonotypes from the bulk population could contaminate FACS-sorted repertoires.

This receptor was obtained from a man younger than 35 who received the YFV17D yellow fever vaccine. The chain recombines TRBV9 with TRBJ2-1; 12 bases fit TRBD2. The sample here was PBMCs, taken on the day of the first yellow fever vaccination. In DNA, the CDR3 is TGTGCCAGCAGCGTATTTCCTAGCGGGGGGGCTGAGCAGTTCTTC. Protein: CASSVFPSGGAEQFF.